Listed here are 17 T cell receptor beta chains from one sample, sequenced in a study of metastatic and nonmetastatic thyroid tumors. TCRdb used MiXCR to call clones anew from the PCR reads. The sample consists of some 38,000 clones, about half of them appearing once. All patients reached thyroid surgery having received no treatment beforehand. The sample comprised tumor tissue. The origin of the receptors is a male donor with papillary thyroid cancer or a benign thyroid nodule (not recorded which). Some clones in this sample may be carry-over from other donors' samples.

This sequence joins TRBV6-2 or TRBV6-3 and TRBJ1-5; tentatively, D is TRBD1 (5 bases). V lost 4 bases to trimming and J lost 0 bases, with 10 bases between them. The CDR3 extends over 15 amino acids. Germline CDR1 is MNHEY and CDR2 is SVGEGT. The CDR3 DNA reads TGTGCCAGCAGTTGGGGGGTCGATAGCAATCAGCCCCAGCATTTT. Residues: CASSWGVDSNQPQHF.

A note on this clone: Compared with germline, one end of the junction differs, possibly owing to a read error. The V call is TRBV6-9, the J call TRBJ2-3, with 14 bases fitting TRBD2. The germline CDR1 and CDR2 sequences are MNHGY and SVAAGI. The CDR3 loop spans 18 amino acids. The CDR3 protein is CASSDGTSGSLGTDTQYF. CDR3 sequence (DNA): TGCGCCAGCAGCGATGGGACTAGCGGGAGTCTAGGTACAGATACGCAGTATTTT.

The chain recombines TRBV18 with TRBJ1-5, with 9 bases identical to TRBD1. Germline V CDR1 and CDR2: KGHSH, LQKENI. The V and J ends lost 2 bases and 7 bases, in that order; junction bases with no gene match: 6. The CDR3 has 15 residues. CDR3 sequence (DNA): TGTGCCAGCTCACCAAGAGGGGACAGGGTCCAGCCCCAGCATTTT. It encodes CASSPRGDRVQPQHF.

The CDR3 sequence: CASCQRGGMNTGELFF. The CDR3 DNA is TGTGCCAGCTGCCAAAGGGGTGGGATGAACACCGGGGAGCTGTTTTTT. V is TRBV27 and J is TRBJ2-2, with a weak D call TRBD1 (5 bases). The germline gives CDR1 MNHEY, CDR2 SMNVEV (reference sequence). This CDR3 is built from 16 residues. The V end lost 8 bases, the J end lost 1 base, and 17 bases lay between the germline ends.

A few counts support this clone. The chain links TRBV28 to TRBJ2-3, with D uncertain. V gave up 3 bases and J gave up 0 bases, with 10 bases separating them. The CDR3 spans 15 residues. Per the germline V gene, CDR1 is MDHEN and CDR2 is SYDVKM. CDR3 sequence (DNA): TGTGCCAGCAGTTTTTGGGGTACTAGCACAGATACGCAGTATTTT. Translated: CASSFWGTSTDTQYF.

This chain joins TRBV11-2 and TRBJ1-5; D not certain. The germline gives CDR1 SGHAT, CDR2 FQNNGV. V dropped 7 bases and J dropped 1 base, with 26 bases sitting between them. The CDR3 covers 19 residues. The CDR3 region has the DNA TGTGCCAGCACGGAGACGAGGGAACCCCCCTTTGAAAGCAATCAGCCCCAGCATTTT. Amino acid sequence: CASTETREPPFESNQPQHF.

This clone was recorded a few times. The V call is TRBV2, the J call TRBJ1-3; possible D gene TRBD1, 5 bases. With 3 bases removed from V and 0 bases from J, the gap between germline ends came to 9 bases. Per the germline V gene, CDR1 is SNHLY and CDR2 is FYNNEI. The CDR3 consists of 15 residues. The CDR3 protein is CASSDHRNSGNTIYF. The DNA for the CDR3 is TGTGCCAGCAGTGATCACAGGAACTCTGGAAACACCATATATTTT.

The CDR3, as DNA: TGCAGTGCTATAACTAGCGGGAGGGCCAGGGAGCAGTACTTC. Amino acid sequence: CSAITSGRAREQYF. The J gene is TRBJ2-7, the V gene TRBV20-1; 13 nucleotides agree with TRBD2. This CDR3 is 14 amino acids long. Germline-derived CDR1 and CDR2 are DFQATT and SNEGSKA (reference sequence). The V segment lost 4 bases and the J segment 7 bases; nucleotides outside the gene matches: 7.

The chain employs TRBV18 and TRBJ2-7; TRBD1 matches 8 bases. This CDR3 is built from 13 residues. Germline values: CDR1 KGHSH, CDR2 LQKENI. Losses at the gene ends were 4 bases for V and 3 bases for J; bases not matched to a gene: 2. The CDR3 loop reads CASSLGQGYEQYF. For the CDR3, the DNA is TGTGCCAGCTCACTAGGACAGGGCTACGAGCAGTACTTC.

This clone was detected only a few times. The chain joins TRBV28 to TRBJ1-2; no definite D call. V was cut by 3 bases and J by 8 bases, with 22 bases left in between. Germline assignment: CDR1 MDHEN and CDR2 SYDVKM. The CDR3 has 16 amino acids. Here the CDR3 DNA reads TGTGCCAGCAGTTTTGACCCCCCCGCGCTTGGGGAAGGCTACACCTTC. Translated: CASSFDPPALGEGYTF.

This clone was seen more than once but under ten times. This chain uses TRBV6-1 with TRBJ2-3; unclear D gene. V was cut by 3 bases and J by 2 bases, with 12 bases left in between. The germline V gene has CDR1 MNHNS and CDR2 SASEGT. The CDR3 is 15 residues long. This CDR3 reads CASSDGSTITDTQYF. The CDR3, as DNA: TGTGCCAGCAGTGATGGCAGTACGATCACAGATACGCAGTATTTT.

The chain couples TRBV20-1 to TRBJ2-6, with D uncertain. Trimming took 1 base from V and 6 from J, leaving 19 bases between them. Germline CDR1 is DFQATT and CDR2 is SNEGSKA (reference sequence). This CDR3 has 17 residues. DNA of the CDR3: TGCAGTGCTAGAGTACGAAGGAGCCCCCGGGCGGCCAACGTCCTGACTTTC. Amino acid sequence: CSARVRRSPRAANVLTF.

The V gene is TRBV18, the J gene TRBJ1-6; 11 bases are shared with TRBD1. The CDR3 has 15 amino acids. V trimming: 4 bases; J trimming: 9 bases; junction bases outside the gene matches: 5. Per germline, CDR1 KGHSH and CDR2 LQKENI. For the CDR3, the DNA is TGTGCCAGCTCACTTGCGGGACAGGGGGGTTCACCCCTCCACTTT. Translating gives CASSLAGQGGSPLHF.

The chain joins TRBV19 to TRBJ1-5, with D hard to call. The CDR3 spans 16 residues. Germline values: CDR1 LNHDA, CDR2 SQIVND (reference sequence). Trimming shortened V by 5 bases and J by 0 bases, and 14 bases separated the two germline ends. CDR3 region: CASSARPPYSNQPQHF. CDR3 coding DNA: TGTGCCAGTAGTGCCCGCCCGCCCTATAGCAATCAGCCCCAGCATTTT.

Only a few counts were recorded for this clone. The V call is TRBV27, the J call TRBJ2-3; D unclear. Trimming removed 2 bases at V and 0 bases at J, with 6 bases between. The CDR3 is 14 amino acids. Germline assignment: CDR1 MNHEY and CDR2 SMNVEV (reference sequence). The CDR3 coding sequence is TGTGCCAGCAGTTTAGGGCCTAGCACAGATACGCAGTATTTT. The encoded protein is CASSLGPSTDTQYF.

This clone was recorded at least ten times. Other DNA sequences from this sample encode an identical CDR3 as well. The rearrangement uses TRBV28 and TRBJ2-2, with 9 positions matching TRBD2. The CDR3 loop spans 14 amino acids. Trimming removed 5 bases from V and 6 bases from J; junction bases left unmatched: 4. CDR1 is MDHEN, CDR2 SYDVKM, per germline. This CDR3 reads CASSRTSAAGELFF. The DNA for the CDR3 is TGTGCCAGCAGTCGGACTAGCGCGGCCGGGGAGCTGTTTTTT.

The genes are TRBV28 and TRBJ2-2; D is undetermined. The germline V gene has CDR1 MDHEN and CDR2 SYDVKM. This CDR3 region has 14 residues. Trimming removed 3 bases from V and 6 bases from J, with 11 bases in between. CDR3 sequence: CASSLGSYSGELFF. The CDR3 region has the DNA TGTGCCAGCAGTTTGGGCTCTTACTCCGGGGAGCTGTTTTTT.